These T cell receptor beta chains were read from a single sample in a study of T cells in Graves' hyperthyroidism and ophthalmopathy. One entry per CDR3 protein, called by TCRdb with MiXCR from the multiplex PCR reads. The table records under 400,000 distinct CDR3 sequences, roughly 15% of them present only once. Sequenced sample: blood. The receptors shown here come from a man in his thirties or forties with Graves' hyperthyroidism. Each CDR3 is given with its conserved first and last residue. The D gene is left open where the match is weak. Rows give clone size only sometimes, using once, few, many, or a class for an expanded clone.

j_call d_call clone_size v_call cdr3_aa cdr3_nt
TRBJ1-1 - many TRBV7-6 CASSRTGLSNTEAFF TGTGCCAGCAGCCGAACCGGGCTATCTAACACTGAAGCTTTCTTT
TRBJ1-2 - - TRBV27 CASSSGWEGYTF TGTGCCAGCAGTTCAGGGTGGGAGGGCTACACCTTC
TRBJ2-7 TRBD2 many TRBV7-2 CASSLLAGDLTYEQYF TGTGCCAGCAGCTTGCTAGCGGGAGACTTAACCTACGAGCAGTACTTC
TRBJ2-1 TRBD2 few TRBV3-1 CASSQDQTSARYNEQFF TGTGCCAGCAGCCAAGATCAAACTAGCGCTAGATACAATGAGCAGTTCTTC
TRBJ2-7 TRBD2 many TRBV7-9 CASRTSGSSYEQYF TGTGCCAGCAGGACTAGCGGGAGCTCCTACGAGCAGTACTTC
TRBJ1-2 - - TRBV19 CASSIRQGHRPYGYTF TGTGCCAGTAGTATACGGCAGGGGCACCGTCCCTATGGCTACACCTTC
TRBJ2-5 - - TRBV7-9 CASSLVVSGETQYF TGTGCCAGCAGCTTAGTTGTCTCTGGGGAGACCCAGTACTTC
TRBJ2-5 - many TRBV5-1 CASSLSSGRQETQYF TGCGCCAGCAGCTTGAGCTCAGGGCGTCAAGAGACCCAGTACTTC
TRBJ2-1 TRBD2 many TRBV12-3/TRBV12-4 CASSFGLAANNEQFF TGTGCCAGCAGTTTTGGACTAGCGGCGAACAATGAGCAGTTCTTC
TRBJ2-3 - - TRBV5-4 CASSSKLGGLTDTQYF TGTGCCAGCAGCTCTAAGTTAGGCGGACTCACAGATACGCAGTATTTT
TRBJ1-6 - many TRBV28 CASSPGNSPLHF TGTGCCAGCAGTCCTGGCAATTCACCCCTCCACTTT
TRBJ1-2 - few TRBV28 CASSGHYGYTF TGTGCCAGTTCGGGGCACTATGGCTACACCTTC
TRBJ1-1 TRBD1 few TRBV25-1 CASSHYRTGEAFF TGTGCCAGCAGCCACTACCGGACAGGTGAAGCTTTCTTT
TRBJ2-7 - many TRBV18 CASSPAGYEQYF TGTGCCAGCTCACCCGCCGGCTACGAGCAGTACTTC
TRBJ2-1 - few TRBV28 CASRPSSYNEQFF TGTGCCAGTCGGCCAAGCTCCTACAATGAGCAGTTCTTC
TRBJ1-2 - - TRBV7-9 CASSWGRGARPHGYTF TGTGCCAGCAGCTGGGGACGGGGGGCGCGTCCTCATGGCTACACCTTC
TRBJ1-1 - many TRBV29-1 CSVDKGNTEAFF TGCAGCGTTGATAAGGGGAACACTGAAGCTTTCTTT
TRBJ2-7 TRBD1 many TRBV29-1 CSVLTGAAYEQYF TGCAGCGTCCTGACAGGGGCGGCCTACGAGCAGTACTTC
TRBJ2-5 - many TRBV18 CASSLNKETQYF TGTGCCAGCTCACTGAATAAAGAGACCCAGTACTTC
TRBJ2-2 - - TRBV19 CASSIVPLLNTGELFF TGTGCCAGTAGTATAGTCCCACTATTGAACACCGGGGAGCTGTTTTTT
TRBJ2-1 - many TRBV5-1 CASSLDGGSYNEQFF TGCGCCAGCAGCCTGGACGGCGGCTCCTACAATGAGCAGTTCTTC
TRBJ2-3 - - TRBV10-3 CAVSGIGSTDTQYF TGTGCCGTCTCAGGGATAGGGAGCACAGATACGCAGTATTTT
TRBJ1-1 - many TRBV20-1 CSAIGPPAYTEAFF TGCAGTGCTATCGGACCTCCCGCTTACACTGAAGCTTTCTTT
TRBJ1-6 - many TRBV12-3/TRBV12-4 CASSPTLITYNSPLHF TGTGCCAGCAGTCCAACCCTCATTACGTATAATTCACCCCTCCACTTT
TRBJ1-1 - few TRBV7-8 CASSFFSTEAFF TGTGCCAGCAGCTTCTTTTCCACTGAAGCTTTCTTT
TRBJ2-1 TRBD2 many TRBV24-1 CATSEPHLAGGSNEQFF TGTGCCACCAGTGAACCTCATCTAGCGGGAGGGTCCAATGAGCAGTTCTTC
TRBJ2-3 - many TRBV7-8 CASSLISAAKISTDTQYF TGTGCCAGCAGCTTAATCTCGGCGGCCAAGATTAGCACAGATACGCAGTATTTT
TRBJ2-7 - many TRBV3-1 CASSHAWEQYF TGTGCCAGCAGCCATGCGTGGGAGCAGTACTTC
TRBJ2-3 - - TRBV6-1 CASRPPFTDTQYF TGTGCCAGCAGACCTCCCTTCACAGATACGCAGTATTTT
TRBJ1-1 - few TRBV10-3 CAISESLHSNTEAFF TGTGCCATCAGTGAGTCCTTACACTCGAACACTGAAGCTTTCTTT
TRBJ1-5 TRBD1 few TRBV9 CASSEQGLNQPQHF TGTGCCAGCAGCGAACAGGGGTTGAATCAGCCCCAGCATTTT